The present entry profiles one T cell receptor (beta chain) with its context. The antigen remains unidentified. The data belong to a study of PD-1 blockade in classical Hodgkin lymphoma. Study details: The patients were dosed with nivolumab 3 mg/kg, infused intravenously every 2 weeks. The study, taken as a whole, reports: Nivolumab starters within 1 year of ASCT were excluded. For complete responders, baseline diversity was comparable to that of newly diagnosed patients.

The CDR3 sequence is 13 residues long. Trimming took 3 bases from V and 4 from J, leaving 9 bases between them. Looked up from germline, CDR1 is SNHLY and CDR2 is FYNNEI. Time point of the sample: cycle 4 day 1 (C4D1), after less than 7 weeks of nivolumab. No patient escaped relapse after autologous stem cell transplantation, and brentuximab vedotin exposure varied. The CD4+ T cells used were purified from thawed PBMCs through magnetic negative selection. The assay was immunoSEQ multiplex PCR, and TCRdb's table has in-frame clones only and misses some. The data contain 25,000 to 35,000 clones, 70% to 80% of them singletons.

This sequence joins TRBV2 and TRBJ2-5; D call uncertain. This TCR was sampled from a human donor with classical Hodgkin lymphoma. The input for sequencing was CD4+ T cells from blood, taken before the fourth cycle of nivolumab. The CDR3 DNA reads TGTGCCAGCAGTGATAGGGCAGGAGAGACCCAGTACTTC. Its protein is CASSDRAGETQYF. The variable domain in full, with the rest retrieved from reference TRBV2 and TRBJ2-5, is EPEVTQTPSHQVTQMGQEVILRCVPISNHLYFYWYRQILGQKVEFLVSFYNNEISEKSEIFDDQFSVERPDGSNFTLKIRSTKLEDSAMYFCASSDRAGETQYFGPGTRLLVL.